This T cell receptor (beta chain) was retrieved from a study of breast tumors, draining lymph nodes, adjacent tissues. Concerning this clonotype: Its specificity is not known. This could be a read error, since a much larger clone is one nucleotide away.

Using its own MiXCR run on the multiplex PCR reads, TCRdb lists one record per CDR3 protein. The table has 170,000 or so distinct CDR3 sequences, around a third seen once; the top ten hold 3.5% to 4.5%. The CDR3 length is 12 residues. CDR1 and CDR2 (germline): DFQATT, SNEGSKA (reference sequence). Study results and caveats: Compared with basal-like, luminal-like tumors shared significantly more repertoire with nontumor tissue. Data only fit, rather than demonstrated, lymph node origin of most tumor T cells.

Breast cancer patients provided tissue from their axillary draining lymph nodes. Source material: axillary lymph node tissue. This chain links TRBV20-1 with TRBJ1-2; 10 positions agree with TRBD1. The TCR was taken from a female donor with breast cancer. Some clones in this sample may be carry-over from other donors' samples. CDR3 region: CSAKTGGYGSTF. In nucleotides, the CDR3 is TGCAGTGCGAAGACAGGGGGCTATGGCTCCACCTTC.